This T cell receptor (beta chain) was obtained from a study of response to subunit inactivated influenza vaccine. Concerning this clonotype: Its antigen is undetermined.

Study results and caveats: It was the authors' suggestion that each seasonal influenza vaccination recruits few new T cells.

Losses at the gene ends were 4 bases for V and 7 bases for J; bases not matched to a gene: 12. Germline CDR1 is SGHTA and CDR2 is FQGNSA. The CDR3 sequence is 17 residues long. Each CDR3 protein gets one entry after TCRdb re-called the RT-PCR reads with MiXCR. Of under 750,000 distinct CDR3 sequences in the sample, roughly 10% were seen once. The chain combines TRBV7-2 with TRBJ1-6; 8 nucleotides line up with TRBD1. The sequence derives from a man in his fifties who received an inactivated influenza vaccine. The starting material was PBMCs from blood, obtained on the day of vaccination. CDR3 DNA: TGTGCCAGCAGCTCTAAAAGGACAGGGAGCGAGAATTCACCCCTCCACTTT. This sequence encodes CASSSKRTGSENSPLHF.